These 14 T cell receptor beta chains were all obtained from the same sample, sequenced in a study of siplizumab effects on memory and regulatory T cells. Profiled with immunoSEQ multiplex PCR; TCRdb holds only in-frame clones, not every one. The sample has more than 85,000 clones, about 90% seen once; the top ten hold around 0.73%. Specimen: Tregs sorted from blood. These TCRs come from a human donor in good health.

The V and J genes are TRBV6-5 and TRBJ2-2; D is uncertain. The CDR3 is made up of 14 amino acids. The V and J ends lost 7 bases and 6 bases respectively, with 15 bases between them. Germline CDR1 reads MNHEY; CDR2 reads SVGAGI. CDR3 region: CASTLNGWSGELFF. Here the CDR3 DNA reads TGTGCCAGCACGCTGAACGGGTGGTCCGGGGAGCTGTTTTTT.

The V call is TRBV2, the J call TRBJ2-7, with 8 bases lining up with TRBD1. V lost 6 bases to trimming and J lost 3 bases; unmatched junction nucleotides: 7. Germline CDR1 and CDR2: SNHLY and FYNNEI. The CDR3 extends over 14 amino acids. The CDR3 protein is CASRAVDRDYEQYF. The CDR3, as DNA: TGTGCCAGCAGGGCGGTGGACAGGGACTACGAGCAGTACTTC. The whole variable domain, remainder taken from reference TRBV2 and TRBJ2-7, is EPEVTQTPSHQVTQMGQEVILRCVPISNHLYFYWYRQILGQKVEFLVSFYNNEISEKSEIFDDQFSVERPDGSNFTLKIRSTKLEDSAMYFCASRAVDRDYEQYFGPGTRLTVT.

This rearrangement joins TRBV6-1 to TRBJ1-2, with a tentative D call TRBD1 (5 bases). Germline loops: CDR1 MNHNS, CDR2 SASEGT. Trimming removed 4 bases at V and 7 bases at J, with 22 bases between. CDR3 length: 16 residues. The CDR3, as DNA: TGTGCCAGCAGTGGCAGGTTGGGGACCGGTTTTTTTGGCTACACCTTC. Translated, it gives CASSGRLGTGFFGYTF.

V gene TRBV10-3 combines with J gene TRBJ1-6; the D gene is possibly TRBD1 (5 bases). Trimming took 7 bases from V and 8 from J, leaving 18 bases between them. The CDR3 runs 15 residues. Germline lookup yields CDR1 ENHRY and CDR2 SYGVKD. CDR3 protein: CAIKGTGRGDSPLHF. In DNA form, the CDR3 reads TGTGCCATCAAGGGCACGGGACGGGGGGATTCACCCCTCCACTTT.

J is TRBJ2-3 and V is TRBV19; 7 positions agree with TRBD1. Germline CDR1 reads LNHDA; CDR2 reads SQIVND (reference sequence). This CDR3 spans 15 amino acids. V shed 4 bases, J shed 0 bases, and the junction held 4 bases outside the gene matches. The CDR3: CASSKDRVSTDTQYF. The CDR3 DNA sequence: TGTGCCAGTAGTAAAGACAGGGTTAGCACAGATACGCAGTATTTT. Drawing the rest from reference TRBV19 and TRBJ2-3, the complete variable domain is DGGITQSPKYLFRKEGQNVTLSCEQNLNHDAMYWYRQDPGQGLRLIYYSQIVNDFQKGDIAEGYSVSREKKESFPLTVTSAQKNPTAFYLCASSKDRVSTDTQYFGPGTRLTVL.

CDR3 region: CASRVRGAGVEAFF. The CDR3 nucleotides read TGTGCCAGCAGGGTCAGGGGCGCGGGTGTTGAAGCTTTCTTT. V is TRBV2 and J is TRBJ1-1; D possibly corresponds to TRBD1 (6 bases). The V gene lost 6 bases and the J gene lost 7 bases, with 18 bases spanning the gap. From germline, CDR1 is SNHLY and CDR2 FYNNEI. CDR3 length: 14 residues.

The chain links TRBV28 to TRBJ1-2; a possible D gene is TRBD1 (5 bases). Germline V gives CDR1 MDHEN, CDR2 SYDVKM. This CDR3 is built from 14 residues. Trimming took 10 bases from V and 2 from J, leaving 17 bases between them. The CDR3 loop reads CATLSREYNYGYTF. In nucleotides, the CDR3 is TGTGCCACACTAAGCAGGGAGTACAACTATGGCTACACCTTC.

The rearrangement joins TRBV6-5 to TRBJ2-7; D uncertain. CDR1 MNHEY and CDR2 SVGAGI come from the germline V gene. The ends were cut back, 0 bases at V and 2 bases at J, with 8 bases in the middle. The length of the CDR3 is 14 residues. The CDR3 reads CASSYSGSPYEQYF. In DNA form, the CDR3 reads TGTGCCAGCAGTTACTCGGGCAGTCCCTACGAGCAGTACTTC.

V and J are TRBV15 and TRBJ1-4; no clear D. V was shortened by 0 bases and J by 8 bases, with 13 bases between the two germline ends. CDR1 and CDR2 (germline): LNHNV, YYDKDF (reference sequence). The CDR3 is 15 residues long. Written as DNA, the CDR3 is TGTGCCACCAGCAGAGATATAGGGTATCGGGAAAAACTGTTTTTT. It translates to CATSRDIGYREKLFF.

V usage is TRBV6-5 and J usage is TRBJ1-1; D remains unclear. Trimming removed 0 bases at V and 4 bases at J, with 12 bases between. The CDR3 loop spans 15 amino acids. CDR1 is MNHEY, CDR2 SVGAGI, per germline. The DNA of the CDR3 is TGTGCCAGCAGTTACTCATTGACCCGGGCCACTGAAGCTTTCTTT. Its translation is CASSYSLTRATEAFF.

V and J are TRBV5-1 and TRBJ2-3; the D gene is possibly TRBD2 (6 bases). CDR3 size: 16 residues. V was shortened by 0 bases and J by 6 bases, with 17 bases between the two germline ends. Germline V gene sequence: CDR1 SGHRS, CDR2 YFSETQ. CDR3 sequence: CASSLGVGGGGDTQYF. CDR3 nucleotides: TGCGCCAGCAGCTTGGGGGTCGGCGGAGGAGGGGATACGCAGTATTTT.

The chain links TRBV4-2 to TRBJ2-2; 9 nucleotides match TRBD2. Trimming cost V 0 bases and J 7 bases; bases outside gene matches: 9. The CDR3 length is 17 residues. Per the germline V gene, CDR1 is LGHNA and CDR2 is YNFKEQ. Here the CDR3 DNA reads TGTGCCAGCAGCCAAGATCTGGCGGGGGGGCCTATCGGGGAGCTGTTTTTT. Protein product: CASSQDLAGGPIGELFF.

The chain links TRBV7-9 to TRBJ1-1, with D unclear. V was cut by 2 bases and J by 0 bases, with 7 bases left in between. This CDR3 is 14 amino acids long. Germline V CDR1 and CDR2: SEHNR, FQNEAQ (reference sequence). CDR3 loop: CASSLSRLNTEAFF. In DNA form, the CDR3 reads TGTGCCAGCAGCTTAAGCCGTTTGAACACTGAAGCTTTCTTT.

This chain connects TRBV5-1 to TRBJ2-5, with 12 bases fitting TRBD1. V lost 4 bases to trimming and J lost 5 bases; unmatched junction nucleotides: 9. This CDR3 has 16 amino acids. Germline V gene lookup returns CDR1 SGHRS and CDR2 YFSETQ. This CDR3 is CASSPLAGTGGETQYF. CDR3 nucleotide sequence: TGCGCCAGCAGCCCTCTTGCCGGGACAGGGGGCGAGACCCAGTACTTC.